This T cell receptor (beta chain) was obtained from a study of CD8 T cells in Susac syndrome. Random hexamers were used to reverse transcribe 0.5 to 1 ug of RNA. TCRdb itself ran the immunoSEQ multiplex PCR reads through MiXCR, one entry per CDR3 protein. The data show approximately 120,000 distinct CDR3 sequences, around nine tenths seen once. TEMRA cells were enriched by FACS, and CD4+ and CD8+ T cells were negatively isolated. The V gene end was trimmed by 3 bases and the J gene end by 10 bases; junction bases not matched to a gene: 12. Germline V gene sequence: CDR1 MGHRA, CDR2 YSYEKL. This CDR3 comprises 17 residues. This clonotype has just one count.

This chain links TRBV4-1 with TRBJ2-1; 13 bases map to TRBD2. The sequence derives from a human donor in good health. The sample taken for sequencing was CD4+ T cells from PBMCs. In DNA form, the CDR3 reads TGCGCCAGCAGCCAGACCTTGGGACTAGCGGGACGGGAGGAGCAGTTCTTC. This sequence encodes CASSQTLGLAGREEQFF.